This T cell receptor beta chain appears in the sequencing data of a study of graft-versus-host responses after intestinal transplantation. Study results and caveats: Recipient marrow harbored GvH clones, some of which surfaced first in ileum or blood. Peak GvH clone levels in circulation were associated with early post-transplant HvG declines.

Concerning this clone itself: Its antigen remains unidentified.

Per germline, CDR1 MNHEY and CDR2 SVGAGI. The V end was cut by 2 bases, the J end by 1 base, with 11 bases between. This CDR3 region has 15 residues. Lymphocytes (intraepithelial and lamina propria) were released by processing the graft tissue. The assay was immunoSEQ multiplex PCR, and TCRdb's table has in-frame clones only and misses some. The data hold over 8,000 clones, with roughly two thirds observed a single time. The sample consisted of ileum tissue, taken approximately 460 days after transplant. The chain carries TRBV6-5 and TRBJ1-1; D is possibly TRBD1 (6 bases). The origin of this receptor is a human patient who received an intestinal transplant, so some T cells may come from the graft donor. CDR3 amino acids: CASSYRAGQNTEAFF. The CDR3 DNA reads as TGTGCCAGCAGTTACAGGGCGGGACAGAACACTGAAGCTTTCTTT.